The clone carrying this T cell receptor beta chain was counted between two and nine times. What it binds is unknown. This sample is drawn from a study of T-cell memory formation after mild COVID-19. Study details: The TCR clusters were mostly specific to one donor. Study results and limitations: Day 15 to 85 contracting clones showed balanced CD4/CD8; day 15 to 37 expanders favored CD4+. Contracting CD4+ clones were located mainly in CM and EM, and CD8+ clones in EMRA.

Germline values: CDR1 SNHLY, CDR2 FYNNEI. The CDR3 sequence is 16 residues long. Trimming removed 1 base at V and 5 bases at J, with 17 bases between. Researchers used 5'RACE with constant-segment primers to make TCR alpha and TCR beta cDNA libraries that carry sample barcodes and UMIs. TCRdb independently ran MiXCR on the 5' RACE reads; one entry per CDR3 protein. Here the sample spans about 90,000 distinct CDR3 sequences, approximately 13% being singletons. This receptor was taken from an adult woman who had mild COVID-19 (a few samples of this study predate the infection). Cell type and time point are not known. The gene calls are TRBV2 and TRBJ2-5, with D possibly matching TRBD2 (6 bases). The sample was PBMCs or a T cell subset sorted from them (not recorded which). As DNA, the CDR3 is TGTGCCAGCAGTGAAGGCTTTTCGACTAGTTTGGAGACCCAGTACTTC. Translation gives CASSEGFSTSLETQYF.